This T cell receptor beta chain came from a study of T cell responses to AZD1222 COVID-19 vaccine. On this clone: What it recognizes is unknown.

CDR1 LNHDA and CDR2 SQIVND come from the germline V gene (reference sequence). V lost 1 base to trimming and J lost 3 bases, with 3 bases between them. The CDR3 covers 12 residues. Sequencing used immunoSEQ multiplex PCR; TCRdb keeps in-frame clones, though not all of them. The sample consists of about 160,000 clones, roughly 94% of them appearing once. Study-wide results and limits: Baseline seropositivity characterized only a handful of AZD1222 recipients. Donors were mostly white British, more females; clonal diversity possibly underestimated.

The origin of this receptor is an adult who received the AZD1222 COVID-19 vaccine. The rearrangement links TRBV19 to TRBJ1-2; no clear D. The sequencing here drew on peripheral blood, taken 28 days after the second AZD1222 dose. The CDR3 region is CASSIGDYGYTF. The CDR3, as DNA: TGTGCCAGTAGTATAGGGGACTATGGCTACACCTTC.